Presented here are 16 T cell receptor beta chains from one specimen sequenced in a study of identical twins. TCRdb used MiXCR to reprocess the 5' RACE reads, holding one entry per CDR3 protein. This table has roughly 690,000 distinct CDR3 sequences, 5.5% to 7.5% appearing once. The sample consisted of naive T cells sorted from blood. These TCRs come from a man in his late teens or twenties in good health.

This clonotype has ten or more counts. The V and J genes are TRBV7-9 and TRBJ2-1, with TRBD2 identical over 7 bases. In germline, CDR1 is SEHNR, CDR2 FQNEAQ (reference sequence). J was trimmed by 5 bases and V by 0 bases; bases with no gene match: 4. This CDR3 comprises 15 residues. This CDR3 is CASSLAGGADNEQFF. The CDR3 region has the DNA TGTGCCAGCAGCTTAGCGGGAGGGGCAGACAATGAGCAGTTCTTC.

This clonotype was detected many times. V is TRBV29-1 and J is TRBJ2-1; 7 bases are shared with TRBD2. This CDR3 is 14 amino acids long. Germline V lookup: CDR1 SQVTM, CDR2 ANQGSEA. The trim removed 6 bases at V and 5 bases at J, leaving 10 bases unmatched. CDR3 sequence (DNA): TGCAGCGTGGAAAGCGGGATCGGGCACAATGAGCAGTTCTTC. Protein product: CSVESGIGHNEQFF.

This clonotype was seen ten or more times. The CDR3 here is CASSLPGKQYV. CDR3 in DNA: TGCGCCAGCAGCTTGCCAGGGAAGCAGTACGTC. The genes are TRBV5-1 and TRBJ2-7, with D tentatively TRBD1 (5 bases). The V gene lost 1 base and the J gene lost 8 bases, with 7 bases spanning the gap. Germline V gives CDR1 SGHRS, CDR2 YFSETQ. The CDR3 is 11 residues long.

On this clonotype: At one end, the junction sequence differs from germline, possibly due to a read error. J is TRBJ1-2 and V is TRBV12-3 or TRBV12-4; D might be TRBD1 (5 bases). This CDR3 spans 11 amino acids. The CDR3 sequence: CSSSQGSGYTF. CDR3 DNA sequence: TGTTCCAGCAGTCAGGGTAGTGGCTACACCTTC.

The rearrangement uses TRBV20-1 and TRBJ1-5, with D perhaps matching TRBD1 (6 bases). The CDR3 runs 13 residues. The ends were cut back, 1 base at V and 4 bases at J, with 8 bases in the middle. Germline values: CDR1 DFQATT, CDR2 SNEGSKA (reference sequence). In DNA, the CDR3 is TGCAGTGCTAGAGGAGGGGGGAATCAGCCCCAGCATTTT. The encoded protein is CSARGGGNQPQHF.

This clonotype was detected ten times or more. The V and J genes are TRBV9 and TRBJ2-1, with D unclear. Germline V gene lookup returns CDR1 SGDLS and CDR2 YYNGEE. The CDR3 is made up of 13 amino acids. V was pared by 0 bases and J by 6 bases, with 7 bases between. The CDR3 sequence: CASSVDPVNEQFF. The CDR3 coding sequence is TGTGCCAGCAGCGTAGATCCCGTCAATGAGCAGTTCTTC.

The V call is TRBV28, the J call TRBJ2-2, with no clear D. The CDR3 consists of 15 residues. The germline gives CDR1 MDHEN, CDR2 SYDVKM. The V gene lost 3 bases and the J gene lost 0 bases, with 8 bases spanning the gap. CDR3 protein: CASSFSPSNTGELFF. Here the CDR3 DNA reads TGTGCCAGCAGTTTTTCACCTTCGAACACCGGGGAGCTGTTTTTT.

This clonotype was observed at least ten times. The V gene is TRBV29-1, the J gene TRBJ2-1, with D perhaps being TRBD1 or TRBD2 (5 bases each). Germline V gene lookup returns CDR1 SQVTM and CDR2 ANQGSEA. The CDR3 extends over 12 amino acids. Trimming cost V 3 bases and J 12 bases, with 15 bases left between them. CDR3 loop: CSVDRDGGLQFF. The DNA for the CDR3 is TGCAGCGTTGATAGGGACGGTGGGTTGCAGTTCTTC.

This clonotype has at least ten counts. The V call is TRBV7-2, the J call TRBJ2-1, with 7 bases matching TRBD1. Per the germline V gene, CDR1 is SGHTA and CDR2 is FQGNSA. The ends lost 5 bases at V and 8 bases at J; junction bases unmatched: 12. This CDR3 comprises 15 residues. CDR3 nucleotides: TGTGCCAGCAGCCGTAGTCAGGGGGTCATTGATGAGCAGTTCTTC. The encoded protein is CASSRSQGVIDEQFF.

The chain links TRBV6-1 to TRBJ1-1; D may be TRBD1 (6 bases). There are 15 residues in the CDR3. V dropped 2 bases and J dropped 0 bases, with 10 bases sitting between them. The V gene's germline CDR1 is MNHNS and CDR2 SASEGT. Here the CDR3 DNA reads TGTGCCAGCAGTGAATGGGGGGCGGTGAACACTGAAGCTTTCTTT. It specifies CASSEWGAVNTEAFF.

There are many counts of this clonotype. The chain couples TRBV12-3 or TRBV12-4 to TRBJ1-1; D uncertain. V shed 3 bases and J shed 1 base, with 6 bases lying between them. The CDR3 loop spans 13 amino acids. The CDR3 DNA reads TGTGCCAGCAGTTTTCAGACGAACACTGAAGCTTTCTTT. Encoded protein: CASSFQTNTEAFF.

This clonotype appeared a few times. The chain couples TRBV10-3 to TRBJ2-1, with 8 nucleotides matching TRBD1. In germline, CDR1 is ENHRY, CDR2 SYGVKD. V gave up 6 bases and J gave up 3 bases; unmatched junction bases: 10. The CDR3 consists of 16 residues. The chain's CDR3 is CAIRKTGTGIYNEQFF. For the CDR3, the DNA is TGTGCCATCAGAAAAACCGGGACAGGCATCTACAATGAGCAGTTCTTC.

The sample holds many counts of this clonotype. The chain carries TRBV23-1 and TRBJ2-7; 7 bases are a match to TRBD1. TRBV23-1 is treated as an ORF (open reading frame) with a function not yet certain. The CDR3 has 14 amino acids. Trimming removed 4 bases from V and 3 bases from J; junction bases left unmatched: 6. CDR3 loop: CASSPLDRHYEQYF. The CDR3 nucleotides are TGCGCCAGCAGTCCCTTGGACAGGCACTACGAGCAGTACTTC.

This clonotype was seen many times. The rearrangement links TRBV5-1 to TRBJ1-1; TRBD1 aligns across 8 bases. The CDR3 is 16 amino acids. CDR1 and CDR2 from the germline V gene are SGHRS and YFSETQ. V was clipped by 1 base and J by 1 base; unmatched bases: 6. CDR3 region: CASSLLSGQGNTEAFF. The CDR3 DNA sequence: TGCGCCAGCAGCTTGTTATCCGGACAGGGGAACACTGAAGCTTTCTTT.

This clonotype was found many times. This sequence joins TRBV7-7 and TRBJ2-7, with D possibly TRBD2 on 5 matching bases. CDR1 is SSHAT, CDR2 FNYEAQ, per germline (reference sequence). The ends were cut back, 3 bases at V and 5 bases at J, with 14 bases in the middle. The CDR3 runs 14 residues. CDR3 nucleotides: TGTGCCAGCAGCTTTACGGGGAACGGGGACGAGCAGTACTTC. It is translated as CASSFTGNGDEQYF.

The table lists this clonotype with many counts. J is TRBJ2-4 and V is TRBV7-2, with D perhaps TRBD2 (6 bases). Germline V gene lookup returns CDR1 SGHTA and CDR2 FQGNSA. Trimming removed 3 bases from V and 0 bases from J, with 12 bases in between. CDR3 length equals 16 residues. CDR3 nucleotides: TGTGCCAGCAGCTTTGGACCGGGACTAGCCAAAAACATTCAGTACTTC. Its translation is CASSFGPGLAKNIQYF.